Included here is one T cell receptor (beta chain) sequence, with context. These data originate in a study of a mutant IDH1 vaccine in newly diagnosed glioma. Time point indicated: baseline, week 1 (first vaccination visit). Treatment defined: pre-vaccination baseline after standard-of-care therapy. TCRdb's copy holds only in-frame clones and misses some; the assay was immunoSEQ multiplex PCR. The repertoire includes 50,000 to 65,000 clones, approximately 78% of them detected once, and under 20% sits in the top ten. Trimming left V 0 bases short and J 4 bases short, with 6 bases between. Per the germline V gene, CDR1 is WSHSY and CDR2 is SAAADI. CDR3 length: 13 residues.

Here the sequenced sample was PBMCs, taken from a glioma patient treated with radiotherapy, temozolomide or both. The rearrangement joins TRBV10-2 to TRBJ1-2; D remains unclear. The receptor was derived from a man between 18 and 35 years old with glioma. The CDR3 is CASSESNSYGYTF. CDR3 DNA sequence: TGCGCCAGCAGTGAGTCCAACAGCTATGGCTACACCTTC.